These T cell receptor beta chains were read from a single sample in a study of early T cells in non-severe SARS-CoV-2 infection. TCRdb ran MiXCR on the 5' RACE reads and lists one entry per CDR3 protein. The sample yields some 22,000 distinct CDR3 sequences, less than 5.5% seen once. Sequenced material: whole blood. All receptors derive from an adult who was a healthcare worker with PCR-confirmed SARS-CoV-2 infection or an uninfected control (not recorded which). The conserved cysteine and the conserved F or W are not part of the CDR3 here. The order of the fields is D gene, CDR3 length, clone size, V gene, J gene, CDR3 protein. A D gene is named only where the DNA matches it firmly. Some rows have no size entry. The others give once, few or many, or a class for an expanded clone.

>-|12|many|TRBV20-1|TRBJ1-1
SARPRGLRTEAF
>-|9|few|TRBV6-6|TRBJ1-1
ASTQNTEAF
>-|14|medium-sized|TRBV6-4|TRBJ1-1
ASSQNPAAQNTEAF
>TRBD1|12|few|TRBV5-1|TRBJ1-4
ASSMGQDYEKLF
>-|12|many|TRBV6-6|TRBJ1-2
ASTLGRDRYGYT
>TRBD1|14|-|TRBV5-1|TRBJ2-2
ASSPGQGAGTGELF
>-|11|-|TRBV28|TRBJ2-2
ASSLDGTGELF
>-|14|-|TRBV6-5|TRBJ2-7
ASSYQGRGKTYEQY
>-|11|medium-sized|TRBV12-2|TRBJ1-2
ASRLQGAHGYT
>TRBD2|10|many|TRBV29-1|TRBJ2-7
SVEGGGYEQY
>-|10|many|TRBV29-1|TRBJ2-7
SVELSDYEQY
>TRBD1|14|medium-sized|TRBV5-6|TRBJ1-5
ASSLGGQVGNQPQH
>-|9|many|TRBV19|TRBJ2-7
ASSSPLGQY
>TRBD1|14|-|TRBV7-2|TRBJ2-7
ASSPLGQGLSYEQY
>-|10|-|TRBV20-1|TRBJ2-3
SASPITDTQY
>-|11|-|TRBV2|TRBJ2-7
ASSDSGNYEQY
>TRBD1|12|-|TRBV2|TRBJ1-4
ASRGTGQDEKLF
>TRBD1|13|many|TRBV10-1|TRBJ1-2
ASSDHPGQGYGYT
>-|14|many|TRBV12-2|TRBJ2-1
ASRFRLAGGYNEQF
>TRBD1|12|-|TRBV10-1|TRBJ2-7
ASSEADRFHEQY
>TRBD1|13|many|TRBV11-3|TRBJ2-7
ASSLAGTDTYEQY
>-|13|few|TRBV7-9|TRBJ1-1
ASSPRWNPNTEAF
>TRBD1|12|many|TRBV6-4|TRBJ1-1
ASSISGGGTEAF
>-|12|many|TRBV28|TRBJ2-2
ASRAQGGTGELF
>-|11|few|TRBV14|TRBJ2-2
ASSLTWTGELF
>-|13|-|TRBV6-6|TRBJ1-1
ASSYTEGAGTEAF
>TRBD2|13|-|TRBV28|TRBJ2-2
ASSSAGGITGELF
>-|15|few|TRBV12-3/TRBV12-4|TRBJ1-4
ASSLARDTFSHEKLF
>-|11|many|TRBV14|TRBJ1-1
ASSRREYTEAF
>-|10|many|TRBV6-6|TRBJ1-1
ASSPDISEAF
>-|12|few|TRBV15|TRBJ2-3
ATSRDKIPDTQY
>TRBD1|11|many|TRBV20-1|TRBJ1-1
SARRGQVTEAF
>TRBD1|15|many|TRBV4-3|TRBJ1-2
ASSQQQGNLILYGYT
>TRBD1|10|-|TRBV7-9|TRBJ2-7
ASSTTGDEQY
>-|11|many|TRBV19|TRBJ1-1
ASTRTENTEAF
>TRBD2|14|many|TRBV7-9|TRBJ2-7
ASSFSVAGASYEQY
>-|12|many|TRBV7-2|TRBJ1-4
ASSLGQINEKLF
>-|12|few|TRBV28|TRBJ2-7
ASSPPGGGYEQY
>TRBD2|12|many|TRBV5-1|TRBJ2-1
ASTRLAELNEQF
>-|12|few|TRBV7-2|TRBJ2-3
ASSLRGDPDTQY
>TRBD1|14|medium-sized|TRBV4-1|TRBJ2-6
ASSQRQGGGANVLT
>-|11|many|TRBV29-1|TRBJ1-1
SAQPYSSGEAF
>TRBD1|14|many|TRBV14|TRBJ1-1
ASSLRDRGLRTEAF
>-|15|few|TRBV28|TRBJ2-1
ASSFPLSATRNNEQF
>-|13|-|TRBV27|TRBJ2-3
ASSHLGSPTDTQY
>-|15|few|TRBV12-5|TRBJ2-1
ASGLGPPTSSYNEQF
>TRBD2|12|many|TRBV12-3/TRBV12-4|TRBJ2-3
ASSRSGGTDTQY
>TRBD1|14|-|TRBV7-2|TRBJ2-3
ASSLNRGQSTDTQY
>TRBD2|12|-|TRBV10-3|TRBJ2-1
AISPIAGGGEQF
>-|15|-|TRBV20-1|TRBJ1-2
SARDRGAQRDVDGYT
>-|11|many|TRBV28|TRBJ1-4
ASSLDGSEKLF
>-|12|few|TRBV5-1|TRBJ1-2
ASSLAGGDYGYT
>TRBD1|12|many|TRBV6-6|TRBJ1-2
ASSYGTGGYGYT
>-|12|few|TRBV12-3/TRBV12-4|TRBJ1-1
ASSFTPKGTEAF
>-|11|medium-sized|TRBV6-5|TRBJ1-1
ASTPYPGVEAF
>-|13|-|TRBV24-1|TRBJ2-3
ATSDWTVETDTQY
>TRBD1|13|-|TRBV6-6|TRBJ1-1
ASSPPIDRVTEAF
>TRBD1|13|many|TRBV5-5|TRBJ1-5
ASSYTGGGGQPQH